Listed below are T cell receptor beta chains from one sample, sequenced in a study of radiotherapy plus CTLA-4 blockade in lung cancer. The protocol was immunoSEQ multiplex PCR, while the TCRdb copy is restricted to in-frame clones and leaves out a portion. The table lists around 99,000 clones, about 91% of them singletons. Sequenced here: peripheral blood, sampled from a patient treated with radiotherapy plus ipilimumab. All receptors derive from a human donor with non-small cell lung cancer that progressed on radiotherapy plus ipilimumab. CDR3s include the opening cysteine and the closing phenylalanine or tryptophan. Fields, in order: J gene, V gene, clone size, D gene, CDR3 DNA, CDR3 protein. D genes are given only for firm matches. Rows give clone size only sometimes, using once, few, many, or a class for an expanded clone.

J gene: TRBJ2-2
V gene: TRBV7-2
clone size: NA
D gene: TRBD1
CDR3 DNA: TGTGCCAGCAGCTTATTCCAGGGGGCGCCCGGGGAGCTGTTTTTT
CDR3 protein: CASSLFQGAPGELFF

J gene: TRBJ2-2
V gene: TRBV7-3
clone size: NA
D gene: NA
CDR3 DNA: TGTGCCAGCAGCTTAACTCGGCCAGGCGCGGCCGGGGAGCTGTTTTTT
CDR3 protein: CASSLTRPGAAGELFF

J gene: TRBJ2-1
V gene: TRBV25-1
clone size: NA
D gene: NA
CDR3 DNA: TGTGCCAGCAGTGAATGGGGATGGGGGCAGTTCTTC
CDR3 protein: CASSEWGWGQFF

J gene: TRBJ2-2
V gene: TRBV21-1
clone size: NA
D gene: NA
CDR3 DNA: TGTGCCAGCCCGCCGGTAGAAGTCGACACCGGGGAGCTGTTTTTT
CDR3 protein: CASPPVEVDTGELFF

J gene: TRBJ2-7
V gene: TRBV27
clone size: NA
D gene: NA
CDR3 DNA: TGTGCCAGCAGTCACGACAGACTCGTGGAGCAGTACTTC
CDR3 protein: CASSHDRLVEQYF

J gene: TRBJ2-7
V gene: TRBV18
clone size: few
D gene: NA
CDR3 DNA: TGTGCCAGCTCCGTTATGCTGCCCAAGGGTGGCATCTCCTACGAGCAGTACTTC
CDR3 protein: CASSVMLPKGGISYEQYF

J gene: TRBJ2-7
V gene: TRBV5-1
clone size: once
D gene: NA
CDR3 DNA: TGCGCCAGCAGTCGGGGGACTCAGACTTACGAGCAGTACTTC
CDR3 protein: CASSRGTQTYEQYF

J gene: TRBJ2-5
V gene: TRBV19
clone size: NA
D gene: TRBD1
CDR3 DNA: TGTGCCAGTAGTACCCGACAGGGGATGTTGGAGACCCAGTACTTC
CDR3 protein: CASSTRQGMLETQYF

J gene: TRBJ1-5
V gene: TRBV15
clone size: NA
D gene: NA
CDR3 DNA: TGTGCCACCAGCAACGTACAATATAGCAATCAGCCCCAGCATTTT
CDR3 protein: CATSNVQYSNQPQHF

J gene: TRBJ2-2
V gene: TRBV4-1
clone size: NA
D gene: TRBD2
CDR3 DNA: TGCGCCAGCAGCCAGCGGGAGAGGGGTCCCATCGGCGGGGAGCTGTTTTTT
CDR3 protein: CASSQRERGPIGGELFF

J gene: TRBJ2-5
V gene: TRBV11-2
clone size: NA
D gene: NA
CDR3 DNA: TGTGCCAGCAGCTTAAGGAGTACCTTGGGACAAGAGACCCAGTACTTC
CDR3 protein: CASSLRSTLGQETQYF

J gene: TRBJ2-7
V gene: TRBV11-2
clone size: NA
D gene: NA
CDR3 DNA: TGTGCCAGCAGCTTAGTCGGGTACGAGCAGTACTTC
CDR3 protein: CASSLVGYEQYF

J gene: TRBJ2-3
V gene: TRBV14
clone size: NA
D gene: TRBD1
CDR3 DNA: TGTGCCAGCAGCCTCGACAGGGGGCCTACAGATACGCAGTATTTT
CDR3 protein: CASSLDRGPTDTQYF

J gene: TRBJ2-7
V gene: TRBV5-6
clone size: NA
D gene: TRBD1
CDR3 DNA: TGTGCCAGCAGCTTGCTGACAGGGGGCTACGAGCAGTACTTC
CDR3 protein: CASSLLTGGYEQYF

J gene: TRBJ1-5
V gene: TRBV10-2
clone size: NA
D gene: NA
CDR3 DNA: TGCGCCAGCAGTGAGAATAGCAATCAGCCCCAGCATTTT
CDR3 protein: CASSENSNQPQHF

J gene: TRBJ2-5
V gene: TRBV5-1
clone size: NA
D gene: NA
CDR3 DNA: TGCGCCAGCAGGAGAATGGCTAAAGAGACCCAGTACTTC
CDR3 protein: CASRRMAKETQYF

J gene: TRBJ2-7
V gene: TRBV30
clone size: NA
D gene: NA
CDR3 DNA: TGTGCCTGGGCTAAACTACGGCAGTACTTC
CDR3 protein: CAWAKLRQYF

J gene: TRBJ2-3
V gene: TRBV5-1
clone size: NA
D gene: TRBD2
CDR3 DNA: TGCGCCAGCAGCTTGATGGGACTAGAATTGGCGGATACGCAGTATTTT
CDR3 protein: CASSLMGLELADTQYF

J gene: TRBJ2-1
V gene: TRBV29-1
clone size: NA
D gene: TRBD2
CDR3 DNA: TGCAGCGTTGCGGGACTAGCGGGAGTTAACTACAATGAGCAGTTCTTC
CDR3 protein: CSVAGLAGVNYNEQFF

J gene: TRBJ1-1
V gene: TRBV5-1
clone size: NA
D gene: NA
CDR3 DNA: TGCGCCAGCAGCCCGGGGGCAGGGAACACTGAAGCTTTCTTT
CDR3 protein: CASSPGAGNTEAFF

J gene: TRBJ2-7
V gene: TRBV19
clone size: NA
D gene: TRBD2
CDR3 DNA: TGTGCCAGTAGTATGCGGGGGGACGAGCAGTACTTC
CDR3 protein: CASSMRGDEQYF

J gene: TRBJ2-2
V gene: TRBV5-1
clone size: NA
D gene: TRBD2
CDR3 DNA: TGCGCCAGCAGCAGGACTAGCGGAAACACCGGGGAGCTGTTTTTT
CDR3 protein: CASSRTSGNTGELFF

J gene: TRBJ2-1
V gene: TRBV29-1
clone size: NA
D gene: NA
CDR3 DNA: TGCAGCGTACGCGAAACCTACAATGAGCAGTTCTTC
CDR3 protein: CSVRETYNEQFF

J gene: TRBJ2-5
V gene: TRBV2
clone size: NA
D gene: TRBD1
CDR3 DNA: TGTGCCAGCAGGGGAGACAGGGGCTTCGAGACCCAGTACTTC
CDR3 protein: CASRGDRGFETQYF

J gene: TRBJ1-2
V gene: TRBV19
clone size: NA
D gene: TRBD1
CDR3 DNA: TGTGCCAGTAGTTGGGACAGCTATGGCTACACCTTC
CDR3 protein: CASSWDSYGYTF

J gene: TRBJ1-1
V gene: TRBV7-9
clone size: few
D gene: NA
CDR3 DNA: TGTGCCAGCAGCTTCGCGGACACTGAAGCTTTCTTT
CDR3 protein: CASSFADTEAFF

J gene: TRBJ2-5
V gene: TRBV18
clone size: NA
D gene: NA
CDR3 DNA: TGTGCCAGCTCACCATTGGAGGGGACACAAGAGACCCAGTACTTC
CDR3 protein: CASSPLEGTQETQYF

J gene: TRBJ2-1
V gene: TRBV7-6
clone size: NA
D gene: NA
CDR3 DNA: TGTGCCAGCAGCTTAAATCATCGCGGGGACTACAATGAGCAGTTCTTC
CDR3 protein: CASSLNHRGDYNEQFF

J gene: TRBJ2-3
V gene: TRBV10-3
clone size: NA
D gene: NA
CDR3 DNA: TGTGCCATCAGTGGCTCGCAGGGCAATGTGGGGTATTTT
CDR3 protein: CAISGSQGNVGYF

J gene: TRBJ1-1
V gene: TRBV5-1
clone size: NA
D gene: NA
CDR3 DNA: TGCGCCAGCAGCTTGGGATCTGAAGCTTTCTTT
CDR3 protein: CASSLGSEAFF

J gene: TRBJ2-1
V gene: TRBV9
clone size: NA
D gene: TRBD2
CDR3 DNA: TGTGCCAGCAGCGTAGTGGCTAGCGGCCACAATGAGCAGTTCTTC
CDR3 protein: CASSVVASGHNEQFF

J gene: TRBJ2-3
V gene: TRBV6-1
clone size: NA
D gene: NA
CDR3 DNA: TGTGCCAGCAGTGAAGGGATTAGGGGCCTAGGGGATACGCAGTATTTT
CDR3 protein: CASSEGIRGLGDTQYF

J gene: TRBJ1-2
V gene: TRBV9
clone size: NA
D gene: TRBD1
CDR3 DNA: TGTGCCAGCAGCGCTTCCGGGACAGGGCTCGATGGCTACACCTTC
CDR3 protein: CASSASGTGLDGYTF

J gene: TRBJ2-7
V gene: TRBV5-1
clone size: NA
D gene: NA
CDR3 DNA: TGCGCCAGCAGTCCCCTGAGTTCGAGGGGTGACGAGCAGTACTTC
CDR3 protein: CASSPLSSRGDEQYF

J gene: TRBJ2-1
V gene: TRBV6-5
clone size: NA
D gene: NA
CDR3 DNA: TGTGCCAGCAGTTACTCCACCTCTAAATGGCAGTTCTTC
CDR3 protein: CASSYSTSKWQFF

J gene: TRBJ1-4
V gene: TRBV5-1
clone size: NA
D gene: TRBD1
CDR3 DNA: TGCGCCAGCCGCCAACCCGGGACAGATGAAAAACTGTTTTTT
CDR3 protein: CASRQPGTDEKLFF

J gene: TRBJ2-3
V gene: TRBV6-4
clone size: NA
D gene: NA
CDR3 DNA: TGTGCCAGCAGTGACTCGTGGGGGGACACGCAGTATTTT
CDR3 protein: CASSDSWGDTQYF

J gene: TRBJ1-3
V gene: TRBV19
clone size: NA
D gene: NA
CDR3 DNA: TGTGCCAGTAGTTTTTTGGGGACATCCTCTGGAAACACCATATATTTT
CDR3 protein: CASSFLGTSSGNTIYF

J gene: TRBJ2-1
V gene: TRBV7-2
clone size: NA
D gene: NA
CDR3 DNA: TGTGCCAGCAGCTTGACGTGGGCAGCCTACAATGAGCAGTTCTTC
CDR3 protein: CASSLTWAAYNEQFF

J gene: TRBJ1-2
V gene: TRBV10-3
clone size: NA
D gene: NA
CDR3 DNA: TGTGCCATCAGTGAGGTCGCGATTAACTATGGCTACACCTTC
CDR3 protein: CAISEVAINYGYTF

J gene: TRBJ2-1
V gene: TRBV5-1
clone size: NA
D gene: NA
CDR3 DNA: TGCGCCAGCAGCCCCCCCGGGGCCTCTACCTACAATGAGCAGTTCTTC
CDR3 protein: CASSPPGASTYNEQFF

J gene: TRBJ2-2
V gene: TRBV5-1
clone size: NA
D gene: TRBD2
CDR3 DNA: TGCGCCAGCAGCTTGGTCGCGGGAGATAACACCGGGGAGCTGTTTTTT
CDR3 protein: CASSLVAGDNTGELFF

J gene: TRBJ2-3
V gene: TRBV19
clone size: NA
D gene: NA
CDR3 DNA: TGTGCCAGTAGTGTGCGGACCCCAGATACGCAGTATTTT
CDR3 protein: CASSVRTPDTQYF

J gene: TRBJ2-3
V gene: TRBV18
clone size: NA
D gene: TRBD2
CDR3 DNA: TGTGCCAGCTCGTCTAGCGGGAGCACAGATACGCAGTATTTT
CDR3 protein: CASSSSGSTDTQYF

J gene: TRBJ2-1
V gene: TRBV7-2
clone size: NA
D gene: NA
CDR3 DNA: TGTGCCAGCAGCTTAACCGGGACCCTCAATGAGCAGTTCTTC
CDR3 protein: CASSLTGTLNEQFF

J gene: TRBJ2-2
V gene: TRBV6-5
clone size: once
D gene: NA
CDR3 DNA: TGTGCCAGCAGTTACGCCTCGCGCGGGGAGCTGTTTTTT
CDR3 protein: CASSYASRGELFF

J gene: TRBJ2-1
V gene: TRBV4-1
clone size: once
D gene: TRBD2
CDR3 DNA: TGCGCCAGCAGCCAACCCGGGACTAGCGCCCATGAGCAGTTCTTC
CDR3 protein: CASSQPGTSAHEQFF